The 8 T cell receptor beta chains reported below all come from one sample, sequenced in a study of PD-1 blockade in classical Hodgkin lymphoma. Here immunoSEQ multiplex PCR was the method, and the copy in TCRdb shows in-frame clones only, minus some. The sample consists of 12,000 or so clones, 84% of them appearing once. Every patient experienced relapse after autologous stem cell transplantation, and brentuximab vedotin exposure varied. PBMCs, once thawed, yielded CD8+ T cells isolated by magnetic negative selection. The sequencing here drew on CD8+ T cells from blood, taken at baseline. The receptors shown here come from a human donor with classical Hodgkin lymphoma.

This chain links TRBV7-9 with TRBJ2-6; D not certain. The CDR3 is made up of 16 amino acids. V was clipped by 5 bases and J by 0 bases, with 11 bases between them. The germline V gene encodes CDR1 SEHNR and CDR2 FQNEAQ (reference sequence). The chain's CDR3 is CASSLTTGSGANVLTF. The CDR3 region has the DNA TGTGCCAGCAGCCTGACGACCGGCTCTGGGGCCAACGTCCTGACTTTC.

CDR3 sequence: CASSLTSGRNNEQYF. The CDR3 coding sequence is TGTGCCAGCAGCTTAACTAGCGGGAGGAACAACGAGCAGTACTTC. The rearrangement links TRBV7-2 to TRBJ2-5; TRBD2 matches 12 bases. The DNA end is a closer match to TRBJ2-7, so the J assignment may be wrong. The length of the CDR3 is 15 residues. CDR1 is SGHTA, CDR2 FQGNSA, per germline.

The rearrangement joins TRBV27 to TRBJ2-7; D not certain. The V and J ends lost 5 bases and 4 bases respectively, with 12 bases between them. This CDR3 has 13 amino acids. Per germline, CDR1 MNHEY and CDR2 SMNVEV (reference sequence). CDR3 DNA: TGTGCCAGCAGTCCAACACACGGATACGAGCAGTACTTC. Translating gives CASSPTHGYEQYF.

The CDR3 is CSARHPSQAFF. The CDR3 coding sequence is TGCAGTGCTAGACACCCCAGCCAAGCTTTCTTT. The V call is TRBV20-1, the J call TRBJ1-1; D call uncertain. The CDR3 contains 11 residues. The V end was cut by 2 bases, the J end by 9 bases, with 10 bases between. Per the germline V gene, CDR1 is DFQATT and CDR2 is SNEGSKA (reference sequence).

This sequence joins TRBV5-5 and TRBJ2-1; D remains unclear. This CDR3 has 18 amino acids. The germline gives CDR1 SGHKS, CDR2 YYEKEE (reference sequence). Between the trimmed V and J ends, which lost 1 base and 0 bases, there was a span of 17 bases. As DNA, the CDR3 is TGTGCCAGCAGCTTGTATAGGGATCACATCAGCTCCTACAATGAGCAGTTCTTC. Translated: CASSLYRDHISSYNEQFF.

The chain couples TRBV9 to TRBJ2-1, with 9 bases identical to TRBD2. Germline V CDR1 and CDR2: SGDLS, YYNGEE. CDR3 length: 15 amino acids. Trimming took 0 bases from V and 6 from J; bases not matched to a gene: 4. Here the CDR3 DNA reads TGTGCCAGCAGCGTAGGGGGACTAGCCTCCAATGAGCAGTTCTTC. This encodes CASSVGGLASNEQFF.

The gene calls are TRBV15 and TRBJ2-3, with TRBD2 identical over 10 bases. The CDR3 loop spans 18 amino acids. Germline V lookup: CDR1 LNHNV, CDR2 YYDKDF (reference sequence). Germline trimming cut 3 bases from V and 5 bases from J; bases unmatched to any gene: 14. CDR3 protein: CATSSSAFLAGVVDTQYF. The CDR3 DNA is TGTGCCACCAGCAGTTCGGCCTTTCTAGCGGGAGTGGTAGATACGCAGTATTTT.

Only one count was recorded for this clone. V and J are TRBV7-6 and TRBJ2-1, with 9 positions matching TRBD2. V lost 0 bases and J lost 5; bases outside the gene matches: 5. CDR3 length equals 16 residues. Per the germline V gene, CDR1 is SGHVS and CDR2 is FNYEAQ. CDR3 in DNA: TGTGCCAGCAGCTTAGCGGCTAGCGGGATCCACAATGAGCAGTTCTTC. Residues: CASSLAASGIHNEQFF.